This T cell receptor (beta chain) was retrieved from a study of monozygotic twins with cystic fibrosis. Regarding the study as a whole: J usage was most co-twin-similar in 8 of 16 pairs, V in 13.

With regard to this clone: Its antigen is unknown.

Sequencing used immunoSEQ multiplex PCR; TCRdb keeps in-frame clones, though not all of them. The sample contains tens of thousands of clones, about 97% of which appear only once. V lost 3 bases and J lost 6, with 18 bases in between. This CDR3 is built from 15 residues. Germline V gene sequence: CDR1 SQVTM, CDR2 ANQGSEA. This clonotype was sampled from a girl between 10 and 17 years old with cystic fibrosis. The J gene is TRBJ2-1, the V gene TRBV29-1; no definite D call. Sequenced: blood. The CDR3 is CSVDFLLQWSNEQFF. As DNA, the CDR3 is TGCAGCGTTGATTTTTTATTACAGTGGAGCAATGAGCAGTTCTTC.